The clone carrying this TCR beta chain was counted ten times or more. The antigen is undetermined. This CDR3 is 14 amino acids long. J was trimmed by 5 bases and V by 4 bases; bases with no gene match: 6. Germline V gene lookup returns CDR1 LGHNA and CDR2 YNFKEQ. This sample is part of a study of blood T cells in healthy people across ages. The use of a sample-barcoded 5' primer and a J-beta primer mix characterized a second PCR of about 7 to 12 cycles. From the 5' RACE reads, TCRdb called clonotypes with MiXCR, one entry per CDR3 protein. The sample has some 920,000 distinct CDR3 sequences, about 53% seen once; the top ten hold about 21%. Study conclusions and caveats: Strong correlation existed between TCR beta diversity and naive T cell percentage. Versus aged donors, long-lived donors had higher diversity and more naive CD4+ cells.

Sequencing was performed on blood. The receptor comes from a woman in her sixties or seventies in good health. The V call is TRBV4-2, the J call TRBJ1-2, with 8 bases that match TRBD1. CDR3 in amino acids: CASSPAGQGYGYTF. The CDR3 region has the DNA TGTGCCAGCAGCCCGGCCGGACAGGGTTATGGCTACACCTTC.